This TCR beta chain came from a study of cytomegalovirus exposure and HLA in healthy donors (dated by TCRdb to about 2017). Some background on the complete study: The roughly 650 repertoires of the first cohort and the roughly 110 validation repertoires were produced on the same platform, according to a later analysis. The study aimed to test whether cataloging public T cell receptors could reveal signatures of past pathogen exposure. A separate validation cohort of about 110 different subjects was used in addition to the approximately 640-subject first cohort. To predict cytomegalovirus infection status, the study brought together high-throughput TCR immunosequencing, statistical association of individual TCRs with disease status, and machine learning. General study outcomes and caveats: The study gave a list of about 160 TCR beta chains associated with cytomegalovirus. A later analysis found that TCRs clustered in the first cohort also tended to co-occur in the 95 to 150 validation repertoires, with approximately 93% of cluster scores above 0. Three of the identified cytomegalovirus-associated TCR beta chains were confirmed in vitro to be specific for cytomegalovirus antigens. According to the authors, the approach could potentially be generalized to other disease states and immunological phenotypes. In both the original and validation cohorts, the classifier was reported to diagnose cytomegalovirus status with high specificity and sensitivity. All 120 or so repertoires were used to score co-occurrence in the validation cohort in a later analysis, because that analysis had no HLA typing for the cohort. While some public TCRs were present in many individuals, most TCR sequences turned up only very rarely across donors.

V has 1 base trimmed and J has 3 bases trimmed; junction bases matching no gene number 6. From a lookup of the germline V gene (reference sequence), CDR1 and CDR2 are SEHNR and FQNEAQ. The CDR3 holds 15 amino acids from the cysteine to the phenylalanine. Kept here is only the CDR3 DNA, which spans 45 bases and is read in frame from base 1. The donors were included in the validation cohort of some 120 subjects, a group kept apart from the roughly 700-subject first cohort. A word on this clone: The specificity of this receptor is unknown. Per-base qualities were not stored, and no clone one base away is much larger.

The library was generated by the immunoSEQ multiplex PCR assay. Concerning the study's data processing: A statistical classification framework was built to diagnose cytomegalovirus status from the catalog of TCR beta chain sequences. In TCRdb, the immuneACCESS table is reduced to in-frame sequences with V and J assigned. These tables do not hold every clone; where another copy was compared, an unresolved V gene accounts for under half, and the others remain unexplained. V and J calls and clone size come straight from that table; D and trimming were deduced from the DNA. This sample is represented by 250,000 to 350,000 clones; 75% to 90% of them were singletons. The top ten constitute approximately 1.2% of the sample.

Input material: PBMCs. This receptor chain uses TRBV7-9 and TRBJ2-7; 7 of the junction bases match TRBD2. This sequence was found in a woman aged 25 to 39 in good health and CMV-seropositive. CDR3 sequence: CASSLDAGAFYEQYF. The nucleotide sequence reads as follows: TGTGCCAGCAGCTTAGACGCGGGAGCATTCTACGAGCAGTACTTC.